The 18 T cell receptor beta chains listed next were all sequenced from one sample in a study of Graves' ophthalmopathy and Graves' hyperthyroidism. Transcripts of RNA were the source for amplifying TCR beta CDR3 regions. After a first-round RT-PCR with HTBI primers, a second-round multiplex PCR was run. TCRdb reprocessed the multiplex PCR reads with MiXCR, giving one entry per CDR3 protein. This sample has roughly 1.1 million distinct CDR3 sequences, with roughly two fifths found just once. The sequenced sample was peripheral blood or thyroid tissue (not recorded which). These receptors came from an adult man with Graves' hyperthyroidism.

This clonotype has a handful of counts. The chain carries TRBV2 and TRBJ2-7; TRBD2 agrees at 10 bases. Per germline, CDR1 SNHLY and CDR2 FYNNEI. The CDR3 loop spans 15 amino acids. V lost 2 bases, J lost 6 bases, and 7 bases stayed unmatched. The CDR3 loop is CASSELAGALSEQYF. The CDR3 nucleotides are TGTGCCAGCAGTGAACTAGCGGGGGCTTTAAGCGAGCAGTACTTC.

To note about this clonotype: The junction shows a germline mismatch at one end, possibly a read error. The chain combines TRBV10-2 with TRBJ1-5, with D perhaps matching TRBD1 (6 bases). The germline CDR1 and CDR2 sequences are WSHSY and SAAADI. The CDR3 sequence is 14 residues long. CDR3 coding DNA: TGTGCCAGCAGGGGCGACTTTGGGAATCAGCCCCAGCATTTT. This sequence encodes CASRGDFGNQPQHF.

V gene TRBV4-3 combines with J gene TRBJ2-2; D is uncertain. Germline V gives CDR1 LGHNA, CDR2 YSLEER. The CDR3 runs to 17 residues. Trimming took 0 bases from V and 0 from J, leaving 11 bases between them. CDR3 DNA sequence: TGCGCCAGCAGCCAAGATCCGTGGGCATCGAACACCGGGGAGCTGTTTTTT. Residues: CASSQDPWASNTGELFF.

This clonotype appeared many times. The genes are TRBV7-8 and TRBJ2-2, with TRBD1 as a possible D gene (6 bases). V gave up 5 bases and J gave up 5 bases, with 12 bases separating them. The CDR3 is 14 amino acids. The germline CDR1 and CDR2 sequences are SGHVS and FQNEAQ. CDR3 in DNA: TGTGCCAGCAGCCGTGGACAGTCAACCGGGGAGCTGTTTTTT. This codes for CASSRGQSTGELFF.

Concerning this clonotype itself: A junction end diverges from the germline sequence, so it may reflect a read error. The genes are TRBV7-9 and TRBJ1-1; 8 nucleotides agree with TRBD1. The germline V gene encodes CDR1 SEHNR and CDR2 FQNEAQ (reference sequence). This CDR3 has 15 residues. The CDR3 loop reads CASSQARGQNTEAFF. The CDR3 DNA is TGCGCCAGCAGCCAAGCCAGGGGGCAGAACACTGAAGCTTTCTTT.

This chain connects TRBV10-3 to TRBJ2-7, with unresolved D. The CDR3 length is 14 residues. Per the germline V gene, CDR1 is ENHRY and CDR2 is SYGVKD. V lost 4 bases and J lost 1, with 11 bases in between. The DNA for the CDR3 is TGTGCCATCAGTGTTATCGACGGATCCTACGAGCAGTACTTC. Translating gives CAISVIDGSYEQYF.

The V call is TRBV2, the J call TRBJ2-6; 12 bases agree with TRBD1. Germline assignment: CDR1 SNHLY and CDR2 FYNNEI. CDR3 length: 17 amino acids. V dropped 6 bases and J dropped 0; count of bases not matched to a gene: 3. CDR3 coding DNA: TGTGCCAGCAGGCCGGGACAGGGGGCCTCTGGGGCCAACGTCCTGACTTTC. The encoded protein is CASRPGQGASGANVLTF.

The chain recombines TRBV7-8 with TRBJ2-5; TRBD1 aligns across 8 bases. V lost 5 bases, J lost 4 bases, and 12 bases stayed unmatched. The germline CDR1 and CDR2 sequences are SGHVS and FQNEAQ. CDR3 length equals 16 residues. CDR3 nucleotides: TGTGCCAGCAGCGAGTTAACGGGGACAGGCGGAGAGACCCAGTACTTC. This translates into CASSELTGTGGETQYF.

The chain links TRBV7-6 to TRBJ2-2; D might be TRBD1 (5 bases). The V gene's germline CDR1 is SGHVS and CDR2 FNYEAQ. There are 17 residues in the CDR3. Trimming took 1 base from V and 4 from J, leaving 16 bases between them. The CDR3 sequence: CASSLDVRQGGTGELFF. The DNA of the CDR3 is TGTGCCAGCAGCTTAGATGTCCGGCAGGGCGGCACCGGGGAGCTGTTTTTT.

This clonotype was found once. The genes are TRBV2 and TRBJ2-7; TRBD1 aligns across 7 bases. The DNA matches TRBJ2-1 better at its end, which makes the J call doubtful. Germline CDR1 reads SNHLY; CDR2 reads FYNNEI. This CDR3 has 19 amino acids. CDR3 in amino acids: CASSGAYVKTGSLDNEQFF. The CDR3 DNA sequence: TGTGCCAGCAGTGGCGCCTACGTAAAGACAGGGAGCCTGGACAATGAGCAGTTCTTC.

This clonotype was picked up a small number of times. This chain joins TRBV25-1 and TRBJ2-3; D might be TRBD1 (5 bases). V lost 4 bases and J 2 bases, leaving 19 bases between the germline ends. Germline V lookup: CDR1 MGHDK, CDR2 SYGVNS. This CDR3 is 17 amino acids long. The CDR3: CASSGPLPGHSTDTQYF. The CDR3 nucleotides read TGTGCCAGCAGTGGCCCCTTGCCAGGGCATTCCACAGATACGCAGTATTTT.

This sequence joins TRBV2 and TRBJ1-5; 8 bases fit TRBD1. Losses at the gene ends were 5 bases for V and 6 bases for J; bases not matched to a gene: 12. In germline, CDR1 is SNHLY, CDR2 FYNNEI. The length of the CDR3 is 16 residues. In DNA form, the CDR3 reads TGTGCCAGCAGTTCAGGTGGACAGGGCGTTCGTCAGCCCCAGCATTTT. It codes for CASSSGGQGVRQPQHF.

This clonotype came up a few times. This chain connects TRBV6-5 to TRBJ1-5; 7 bases fit TRBD1. The junction had 14 bases not matched to a gene; V was cut back by 5 bases and J by 7 bases. Germline V gene data show CDR1 as MNHEY and CDR2 as SVGAGI. CDR3 size: 16 residues. CDR3 region: CASSLRQGGAEQPQHF. In DNA form, the CDR3 reads TGTGCCAGCAGTCTCCGACAGGGTGGGGCAGAACAGCCCCAGCATTTT.

This clonotype was seen at least ten times. This chain joins TRBV5-5 and TRBJ1-5, with D possibly being TRBD1 (6 bases). The CDR3 covers 17 residues. Trimming took off 0 bases at V and 6 bases at J, with 19 bases between the two ends. CDR1 and CDR2 (germline): SGHKS, YYEKEE (reference sequence). The CDR3 is CASSLGGTTVRSQPQHF. CDR3 DNA sequence: TGTGCCAGCAGCTTGGGGGGGACAACTGTAAGGTCTCAGCCCCAGCATTTT.

The chain recombines TRBV6-4 with TRBJ2-2, with D unresolved. CDR3 size: 14 residues. Germline values: CDR1 MRHNA, CDR2 SNTAGT. The V end was cut by 8 bases, the J end by 6 bases, with 16 bases between. CDR3 amino acids: CASGSTPTAGELFF. The CDR3 nucleotides are TGTGCCAGCGGCTCCACACCCACAGCCGGGGAGCTGTTTTTT.

Concerning this clonotype itself: A much larger clone lies a single base off, so this may be a read error. The chain uses TRBV11-2 and TRBJ1-1; D ambiguous. Germline CDR1 is SGHAT and CDR2 is FQNNGV. This CDR3 contains 12 residues. Trimming removed 1 base at V and 8 bases at J, with 8 bases between. Here the CDR3 reads CASSLGIVEAFF. The CDR3 region has the DNA TGTGCCAGCAGCTTAGGGATAGTCGAAGCTTTCTTT.

As to this clonotype: Being one base from a much bigger clone, this may be a read error. This chain connects TRBV7-8 to TRBJ2-7; D gene ambiguous. CDR1 SGHVS and CDR2 FQNEAQ come from the germline V gene. The CDR3 is 14 amino acids. CDR3 region: CASSLEQTFYEQHF. The CDR3 DNA sequence: TGTGCCAGCAGCTTAGAACAGACTTTTTACGAGCAGCACTTC.

This clonotype was observed at least ten times. The J gene is TRBJ2-5, the V gene TRBV7-2, with unresolved D. Germline CDR1 is SGHTA and CDR2 is FQGNSA. V was shortened by 4 bases and J by 5 bases, with 5 bases between the two germline ends. The CDR3 consists of 11 residues. CDR3 region: CASSWAETQYF. DNA of the CDR3: TGTGCCAGCAGCTGGGCGGAGACCCAGTACTTC.